The next 11 T cell receptor beta chains were all read from a single sample in a study of blood T cell repertoires in COVID-19. Sequencing used immunoSEQ multiplex PCR; TCRdb keeps in-frame clones, though not all of them. Here the sample spans approximately 160,000 clones, around 86% being singletons. The source material was peripheral blood. Receptors were obtained from a man between 60 and 70 years old with COVID-19, enrolled during active disease.

This clone came up once. V gene TRBV6-5 combines with J gene TRBJ1-2, with D perhaps matching TRBD1 (6 bases). The V end lost 6 bases, the J end lost 7 bases, and 12 bases lay between the germline ends. The germline gives CDR1 MNHEY, CDR2 SVGAGI. This CDR3 has 12 amino acids. The CDR3 spells CASRQGRGGYTF. CDR3 DNA: TGTGCCAGCAGACAGGGTCGGGGTGGCTACACCTTC.

The chain recombines TRBV4-1 with TRBJ2-7; possible D gene TRBD1, 5 bases. Germline CDR1 and CDR2: MGHRA and YSYEKL. V lost 6 bases and J lost 0, with 15 bases in between. The CDR3 runs 15 residues. As DNA, the CDR3 is TGCGCCAGCAGTCGAATCATAGGGGACTCCTACGAGCAGTACTTC. It yields the protein CASSRIIGDSYEQYF.

This chain uses TRBV7-9 with TRBJ1-4; D unclear. From germline, CDR1 is SEHNR and CDR2 FQNEAQ (reference sequence). Trimming pared 1 base from V and 7 bases from J, leaving 10 bases between. There are 14 residues in the CDR3. CDR3 protein: CASSLGGSREKLFF. Here the CDR3 DNA reads TGTGCCAGCAGCTTAGGAGGTTCCCGTGAAAAACTGTTTTTT.

This clone was picked up a small number of times. The V call is TRBV27, the J call TRBJ2-7; 13 nucleotides match TRBD2. Per the germline V gene, CDR1 is MNHEY and CDR2 is SMNVEV (reference sequence). V gave up 5 bases and J gave up 2 bases; unmatched junction bases: 6. The CDR3 sequence is 16 residues long. CDR3 DNA sequence: TGTGCCAGCAGTCAATTCACTAGCGGGAGGGCCTACGAGCAGTACTTC. Its translation: CASSQFTSGRAYEQYF.

This rearrangement joins TRBV3-1 (or the pseudogene TRBV3-2) to TRBJ2-4; D perhaps matches TRBD1 (6 bases). CDR3 length: 14 residues. V was clipped by 1 base and J by 8 bases, with 12 bases between them. Per the germline V gene, CDR1 is LGHDT and CDR2 is YNNKEL (reference sequence). CDR3 residues: CASSQAQGTDIQYF. In nucleotides, the CDR3 is TGTGCCAGCAGCCAAGCGCAGGGGACGGACATTCAGTACTTC.

The V call is TRBV7-3, the J call TRBJ1-6; a weak D match, TRBD1 (6 bases). Germline CDR1 reads SGHTA; CDR2 reads FQGTGA. The CDR3 length is 14 residues. V shed 6 bases and J shed 11 bases, with 17 bases lying between them. The CDR3 sequence: CASRPDSSKAPLHF. The DNA for the CDR3 is TGTGCCAGCAGACCGGACAGCTCCAAGGCACCCCTCCACTTT.

The CDR3 nucleotides read TGCGCCAGCAGCCAAGATGGCGGATTATACAATGAGCAGTTCTTC. Translated: CASSQDGGLYNEQFF. This chain links TRBV4-1 with TRBJ2-1; D is unresolved. Germline CDR1 and CDR2: MGHRA and YSYEKL. V lost 0 bases to trimming and J lost 4 bases, with 10 bases between them. CDR3 length equals 15 residues.

J is TRBJ1-3 and V is TRBV11-2; 7 bases are shared with TRBD1. V was pared by 4 bases and J by 2 bases, with 11 bases of the junction left unmatched. The germline V gene encodes CDR1 SGHAT and CDR2 FQNNGV. The CDR3 has 17 amino acids. CDR3 DNA: TGTGCCAGCAGCTCCGGTTCAGACAGGGTCACTGGAAACACCATATATTTT. This sequence encodes CASSSGSDRVTGNTIYF.

The chain uses TRBV3-1 (or the pseudogene TRBV3-2) and TRBJ1-6, with unresolved D. CDR3 length: 13 residues. V dropped 0 bases and J dropped 10 bases, with 7 bases sitting between them. Germline CDR1 is LGHDT and CDR2 is YNNKEL (reference sequence). The CDR3 spells CASSQEAVSPLHF. The CDR3 DNA sequence: TGTGCCAGCAGCCAAGAGGCGGTCTCACCCCTCCACTTT.

The chain employs TRBV6-5 and TRBJ1-1; 8 bases are a match to TRBD1. The V gene's germline CDR1 is MNHEY and CDR2 SVGAGI. V lost 6 bases, J lost 3 bases, and 3 bases stayed unmatched. The CDR3 loop spans 13 amino acids. The CDR3 sequence: CASSAQGDTEAFF. CDR3 in DNA: TGTGCCAGCAGCGCACAGGGGGACACTGAAGCTTTCTTT.

V and J are TRBV21-1 and TRBJ1-5. TRBV21-1 is a known pseudogene. This CDR3 is built from 12 residues. The chain's CDR3 is CASTYGSQPQHF. CDR3 bases: TGTGCCAGTACTTACGGGTCACAGCCCCAGCATTTT.